What follows is one TCR beta chain and its context. The sample comes from a study of cytomegalovirus exposure and HLA in healthy donors. PCR employed 60 Vbeta and 13 Jbeta primers. Data came from immunoSEQ multiplex PCR; TCRdb stores just in-frame clones and leaves some out. Of roughly 87,000 clones in the sample, about four fifths are singletons; the top ten hold roughly 14%. V was pared by 7 bases and J by 16 bases, with 18 bases of the junction left unmatched. The CDR3 length is 15 residues. Germline V gene data show CDR1 as SGHTA and CDR2 as FQGNSA. V gene TRBV7-2 combines with J gene TRBJ2-1; 11 bases match TRBD2. Sequences were obtained from PBMCs. This clonotype was obtained from a woman aged 40 to 55 in good health and CMV-seropositive. The CDR3 loop reads CASKWEGLLAGAPFF. CDR3 in DNA: TGTGCCAGCAAGTGGGAGGGATTACTAGCGGGAGCCCCTTTCTTC. The whole variable domain, filled in from reference TRBV7-2 and TRBJ2-1, reads GAGVSQSPSNKVTEKGKDVELRCDPISGHTALYWYRQSLGQGLEFLIYFQGNSAPDKSGLPSDRFSAERTGGSVSTLTIQRTQQEDSAVYLCASKWEGLLAGAPFFGPGTRLTVL.